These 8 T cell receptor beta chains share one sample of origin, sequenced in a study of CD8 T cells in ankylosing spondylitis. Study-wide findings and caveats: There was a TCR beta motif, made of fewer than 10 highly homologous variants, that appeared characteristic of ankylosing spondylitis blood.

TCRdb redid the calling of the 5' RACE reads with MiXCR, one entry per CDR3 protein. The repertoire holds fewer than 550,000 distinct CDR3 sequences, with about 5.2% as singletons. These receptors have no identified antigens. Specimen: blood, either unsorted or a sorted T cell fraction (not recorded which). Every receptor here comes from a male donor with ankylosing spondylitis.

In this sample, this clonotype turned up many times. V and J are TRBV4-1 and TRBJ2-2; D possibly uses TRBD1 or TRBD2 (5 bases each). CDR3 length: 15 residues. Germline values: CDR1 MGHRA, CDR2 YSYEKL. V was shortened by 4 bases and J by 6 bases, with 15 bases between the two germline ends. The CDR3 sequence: CASSPRGSRPGELFF. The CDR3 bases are TGCGCCAGCAGCCCTCGGGGCTCGAGACCCGGGGAGCTGTTTTTT.

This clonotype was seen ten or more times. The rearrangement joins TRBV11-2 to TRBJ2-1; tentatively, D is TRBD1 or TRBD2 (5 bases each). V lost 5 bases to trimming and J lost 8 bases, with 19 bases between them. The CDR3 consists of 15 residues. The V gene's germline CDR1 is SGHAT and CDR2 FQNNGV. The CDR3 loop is CASSIRGLREHEQFF. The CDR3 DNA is TGTGCCAGCAGCATTAGGGGCCTCAGGGAGCATGAGCAGTTCTTC.

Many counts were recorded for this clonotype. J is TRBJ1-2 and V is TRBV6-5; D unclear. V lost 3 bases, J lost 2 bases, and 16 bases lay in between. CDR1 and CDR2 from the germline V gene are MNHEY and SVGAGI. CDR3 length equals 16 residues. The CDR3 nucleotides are TGTGCCAGCAGTTATCTGTGGTTTAGGGAAAACTATGGCTACACCTTC. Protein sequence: CASSYLWFRENYGYTF.

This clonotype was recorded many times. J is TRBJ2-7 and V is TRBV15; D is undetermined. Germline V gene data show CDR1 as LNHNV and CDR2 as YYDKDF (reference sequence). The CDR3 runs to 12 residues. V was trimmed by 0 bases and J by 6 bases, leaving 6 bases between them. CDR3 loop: CATSRDTSEQYF. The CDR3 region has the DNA TGTGCCACCAGCAGAGATACATCCGAGCAGTACTTC.

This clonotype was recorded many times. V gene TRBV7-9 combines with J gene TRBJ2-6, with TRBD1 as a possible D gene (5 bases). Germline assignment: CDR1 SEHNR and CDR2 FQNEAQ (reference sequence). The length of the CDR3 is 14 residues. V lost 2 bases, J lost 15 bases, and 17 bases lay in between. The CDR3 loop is CASSLFRREQDLTF. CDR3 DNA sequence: TGTGCCAGCAGCTTATTCAGGCGTGAACAGGACCTGACTTTC.

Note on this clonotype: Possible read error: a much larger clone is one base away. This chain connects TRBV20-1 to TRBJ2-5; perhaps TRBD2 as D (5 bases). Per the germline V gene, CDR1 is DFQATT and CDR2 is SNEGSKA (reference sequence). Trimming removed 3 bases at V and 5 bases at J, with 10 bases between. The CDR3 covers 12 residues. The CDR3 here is CSASGVAETQYF. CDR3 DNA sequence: TGCAGTGCTAGCGGGGTGGCTGAGACCCAGTACTTC.

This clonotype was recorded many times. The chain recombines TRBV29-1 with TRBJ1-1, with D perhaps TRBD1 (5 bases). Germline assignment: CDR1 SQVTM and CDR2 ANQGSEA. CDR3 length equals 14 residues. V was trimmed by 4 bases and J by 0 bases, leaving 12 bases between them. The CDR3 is CSVAHRTMNTEAFF. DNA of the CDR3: TGCAGCGTTGCACACAGGACTATGAACACTGAAGCTTTCTTT.

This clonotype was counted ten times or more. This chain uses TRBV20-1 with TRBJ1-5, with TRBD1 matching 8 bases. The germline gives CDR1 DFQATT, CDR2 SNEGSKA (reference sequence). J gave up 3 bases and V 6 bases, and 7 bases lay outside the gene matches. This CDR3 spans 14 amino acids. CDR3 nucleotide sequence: TGCAGTGCCCCGGCAGGGGGCTTCAATCAGCCCCAGCATTTT. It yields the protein CSAPAGGFNQPQHF.